The 8 T cell receptor beta chains below all came from one sample that was sequenced in a study of spatial heterogeneity in lung cancer. TCRdb reprocessed the 5' RACE reads with MiXCR, giving one entry per CDR3 protein. The table lists about 120,000 distinct CDR3 sequences, approximately 12% of them singletons. The time point: blood at routine non-recurrence follow-up after resection. No cells were sorted before sequencing. The whole RNA sequenced was extracted from tumor, nontumor lung or frozen PBMC. The sample consisted of PBMCs, taken at follow-up. Receptor source: a male donor with early-stage non-small cell lung cancer.

This clonotype was seen only a few times. The gene calls are TRBV2 and TRBJ2-3; 7 nucleotides match TRBD1. Trimming removed 7 bases from V and 2 bases from J; junction bases left unmatched: 9. Looked up from germline, CDR1 is SNHLY and CDR2 is FYNNEI. The CDR3 has 15 residues. CDR3 protein: CASKKWDSATDTQYF. The CDR3 nucleotides are TGTGCCAGCAAAAAATGGGACAGCGCCACAGATACGCAGTATTTT. The variable domain in full, completed from reference TRBV2 and TRBJ2-3, reads EPEVTQTPSHQVTQMGQEVILRCVPISNHLYFYWYRQILGQKVEFLVSFYNNEISEKSEIFDDQFSVERPDGSNFTLKIRSTKLEDSAMYFCASKKWDSATDTQYFGPGTRLTVL.

The chain employs TRBV12-3 or TRBV12-4 and TRBJ1-5; possibly TRBD1 for D (5 bases). With 10 bases removed from V and 1 base from J, the gap between germline ends came to 17 bases. There are 15 residues in the CDR3. CDR3 residues: CATQLGDISNQPQHF. Written as DNA, the CDR3 is TGTGCCACCCAGTTAGGGGATATAAGCAATCAGCCCCAGCATTTT.

V is TRBV6-5 and J is TRBJ2-5; no firm D call. The CDR3 is 14 amino acids. Per germline, CDR1 MNHEY and CDR2 SVGAGI. Trimming left V 7 bases short and J 0 bases short, with 12 bases between. CDR3 amino acids: CASNKTPYQETQYF. The CDR3 DNA is TGTGCCAGCAACAAGACTCCGTACCAAGAGACCCAGTACTTC.

V usage is TRBV7-8 and J usage is TRBJ1-5, with D possibly matching TRBD1 (5 bases). This CDR3 contains 15 residues. Germline assignment: CDR1 SGHVS and CDR2 FQNEAQ. Trimming removed 2 bases at V and 3 bases at J, with 11 bases between. This chain's CDR3 is CASSLIQVTNQPQHF. The CDR3 region has the DNA TGTGCCAGCAGCTTAATACAGGTCACCAATCAGCCCCAGCATTTT.

This clonotype was recorded at least ten times. The rearrangement joins TRBV11-2 to TRBJ2-1, with D maybe TRBD2 (5 bases). There are 15 residues in the CDR3. The germline gives CDR1 SGHAT, CDR2 FQNNGV. V lost 5 bases to trimming and J lost 0 bases, with 11 bases between them. The CDR3 DNA follows: TGTGCCAGCAGCCCTGGACTGAGCTCCTACAATGAGCAGTTCTTC. It translates to CASSPGLSSYNEQFF.

The chain employs TRBV3-1 and TRBJ2-1; D may be TRBD1 (5 bases). This CDR3 comprises 17 residues. CDR1 is LGHDT and CDR2 is YNNKEL in the germline V gene (reference sequence). The germline V and J ends were trimmed by 1 base and 7 bases, with 20 bases remaining between them. The CDR3 protein is CASSQGGAIIKVNEQFF. The CDR3, as DNA: TGTGCCAGCAGCCAAGGTGGGGCAATCATCAAGGTTAATGAGCAGTTCTTC.

This clonotype has at least ten counts. The chain employs TRBV27 and TRBJ1-1; D might be TRBD1 (6 bases). Germline V gene lookup returns CDR1 MNHEY and CDR2 SMNVEV (reference sequence). V was cut by 4 bases and J by 4 bases, with 7 bases left in between. This CDR3 is 12 amino acids long. CDR3: CASSSTGTEAFF. The CDR3 region has the DNA TGTGCCAGCAGTTCGACAGGCACTGAAGCTTTCTTT.

Many counts were recorded for this clonotype. The chain combines TRBV19 with TRBJ2-7; the D gene is possibly TRBD1 (6 bases). The V gene's germline CDR1 is LNHDA and CDR2 SQIVND (reference sequence). The V end lost 1 base, the J end lost 3 bases, and 22 bases lay between the germline ends. The length of the CDR3 is 18 residues. The CDR3, as DNA: TGTGCCAGTAGTATAGGTTGGCGTGGACAGTCTACCCTCTACGAGCAGTACTTC. Protein sequence: CASSIGWRGQSTLYEQYF.